The T cell receptor (beta chain) described here comes from a study of blood T cell repertoires in COVID-19. Study overall: In each case, the material was cDNA or gDNA derived from T cells, B-cell-depleted T cells, or PBMCs.

Germline CDR1 is SGHVS and CDR2 is FNYEAQ. V lost 5 bases and J 7 bases, leaving 15 bases between the germline ends. The length of the CDR3 is 14 residues. Only in-frame clones appear in the TCRdb table, and some are missing; sequencing was by immunoSEQ multiplex PCR. The sample gives roughly 260,000 clones, about 91% of which show up once; around 2.6% is in the top ten. Seattle researchers signed up patients amid active infection and tracked them longitudinally. The sequence was obtained from a young adult with COVID-19, enrolled during active disease. Source material: peripheral blood. The gene calls are TRBV7-6 and TRBJ2-1, with D possibly being TRBD2 (6 bases). DNA for the CDR3: TGTGCCAGCAGCACTTTGGGGGAGGAGAATGAGCAGTTCTTC. This encodes CASSTLGEENEQFF.